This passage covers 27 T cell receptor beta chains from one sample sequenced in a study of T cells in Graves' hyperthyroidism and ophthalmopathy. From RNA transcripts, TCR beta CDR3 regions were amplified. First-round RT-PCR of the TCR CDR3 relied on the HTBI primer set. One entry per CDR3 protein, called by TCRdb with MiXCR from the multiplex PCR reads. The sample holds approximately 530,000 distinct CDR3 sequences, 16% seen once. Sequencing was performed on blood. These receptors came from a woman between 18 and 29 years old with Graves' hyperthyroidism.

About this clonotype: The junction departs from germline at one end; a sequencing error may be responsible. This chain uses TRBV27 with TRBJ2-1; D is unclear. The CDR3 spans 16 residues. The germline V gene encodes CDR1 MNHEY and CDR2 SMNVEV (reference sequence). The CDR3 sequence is CASSFDGYGPYNERFF. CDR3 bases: TGTGCCAGCAGTTTTGACGGATATGGACCCTACAATGAGCGGTTCTTC.

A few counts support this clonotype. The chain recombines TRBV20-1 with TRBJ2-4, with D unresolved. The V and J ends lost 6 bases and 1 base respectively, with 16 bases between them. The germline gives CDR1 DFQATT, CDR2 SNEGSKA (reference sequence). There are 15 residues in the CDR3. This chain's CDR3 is CSAPRLDGAKNIQYF. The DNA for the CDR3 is TGCAGTGCCCCTCGACTGGATGGGGCCAAAAACATTCAGTACTTC.

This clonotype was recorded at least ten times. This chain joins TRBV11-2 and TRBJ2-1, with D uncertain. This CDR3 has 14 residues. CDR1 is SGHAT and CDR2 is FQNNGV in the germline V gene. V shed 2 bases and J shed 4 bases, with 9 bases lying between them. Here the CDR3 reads CASSLLSGYNEQFF. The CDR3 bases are TGTGCCAGCAGCTTATTGTCCGGTTACAATGAGCAGTTCTTC.

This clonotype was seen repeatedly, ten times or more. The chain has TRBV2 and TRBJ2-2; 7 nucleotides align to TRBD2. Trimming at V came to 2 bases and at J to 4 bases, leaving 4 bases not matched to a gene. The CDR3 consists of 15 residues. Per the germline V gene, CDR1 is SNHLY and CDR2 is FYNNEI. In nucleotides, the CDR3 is TGTGCCAGCAGTGAAAGGGAGGGAGGCACCGGGGAGCTGTTTTTT. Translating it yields CASSEREGGTGELFF.

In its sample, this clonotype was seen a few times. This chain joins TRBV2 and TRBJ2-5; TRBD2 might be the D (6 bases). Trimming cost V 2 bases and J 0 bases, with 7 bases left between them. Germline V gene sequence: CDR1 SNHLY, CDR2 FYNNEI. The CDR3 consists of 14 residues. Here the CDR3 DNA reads TGTGCCAGCAGTGAACCGGGGGACCAAGAGACCCAGTACTTC. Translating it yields CASSEPGDQETQYF.

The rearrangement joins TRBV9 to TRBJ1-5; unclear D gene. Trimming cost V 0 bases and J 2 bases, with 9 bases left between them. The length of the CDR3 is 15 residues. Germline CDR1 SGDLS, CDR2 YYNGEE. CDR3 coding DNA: TGTGCCAGCAGCGTAGATCCAGGTGGCAATCAGCCCCAGCATTTT. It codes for CASSVDPGGNQPQHF.

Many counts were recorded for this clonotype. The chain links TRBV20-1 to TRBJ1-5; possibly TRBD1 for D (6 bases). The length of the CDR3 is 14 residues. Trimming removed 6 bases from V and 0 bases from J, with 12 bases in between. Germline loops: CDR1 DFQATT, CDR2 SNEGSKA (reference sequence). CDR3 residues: CSATKGDSNQPQHF. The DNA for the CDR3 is TGCAGTGCCACCAAGGGGGATAGCAATCAGCCCCAGCATTTT.

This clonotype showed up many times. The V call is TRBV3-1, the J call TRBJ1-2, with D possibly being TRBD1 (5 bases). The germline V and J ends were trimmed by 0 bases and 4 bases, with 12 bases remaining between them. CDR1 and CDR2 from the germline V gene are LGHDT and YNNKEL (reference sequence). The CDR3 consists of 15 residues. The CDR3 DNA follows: TGTGCCAGCAGCCAAGATTCCAGGGCGGCCTATGGCTACACCTTC. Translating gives CASSQDSRAAYGYTF.

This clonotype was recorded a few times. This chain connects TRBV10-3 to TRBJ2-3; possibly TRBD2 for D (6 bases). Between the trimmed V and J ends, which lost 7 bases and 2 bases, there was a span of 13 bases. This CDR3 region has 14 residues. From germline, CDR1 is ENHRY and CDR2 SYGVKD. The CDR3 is CAITEGKATDTQYF. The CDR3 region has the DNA TGTGCCATCACGGAGGGGAAAGCCACAGATACGCAGTATTTT.

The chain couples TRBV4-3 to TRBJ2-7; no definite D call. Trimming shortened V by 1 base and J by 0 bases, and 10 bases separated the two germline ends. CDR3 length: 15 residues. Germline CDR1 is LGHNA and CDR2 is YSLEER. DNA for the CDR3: TGCGCCAGCAGCCAAGGGACGGAGAGCTCCTACGAGCAGTACTTC. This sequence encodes CASSQGTESSYEQYF.

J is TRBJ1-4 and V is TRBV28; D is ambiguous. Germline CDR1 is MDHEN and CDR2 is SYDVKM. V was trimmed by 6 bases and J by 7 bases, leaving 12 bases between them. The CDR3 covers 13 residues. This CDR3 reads CASSPDWSEKLFF. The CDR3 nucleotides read TGTGCCAGCAGCCCGGACTGGAGTGAAAAACTGTTTTTT.

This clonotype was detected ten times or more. CDR3 sequence reads: CASSSTRQGWGETQYF. The CDR3 DNA follows: TGTGCCAGCAGTTCCACCCGACAGGGGTGGGGAGAGACCCAGTACTTC. This chain links TRBV12-3 or TRBV12-4 with TRBJ2-5, with 8 bases identical to TRBD1. After removal of 4 bases from V and 4 bases from J, the junction contained 11 bases not matched to a gene. This CDR3 region has 16 residues.

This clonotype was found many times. CDR3 sequence reads: CASSYGLAGVEQFF. The CDR3 region has the DNA TGTGCCAGCAGTTACGGGCTAGCGGGAGTTGAGCAGTTCTTC. The V and J genes are TRBV6-5 and TRBJ2-1; 10 bases line up with TRBD2. CDR3 length equals 14 residues. Unmatched junction bases numbered 4, after V lost 2 bases and J lost 9 bases. From germline, CDR1 is MNHEY and CDR2 SVGAGI.

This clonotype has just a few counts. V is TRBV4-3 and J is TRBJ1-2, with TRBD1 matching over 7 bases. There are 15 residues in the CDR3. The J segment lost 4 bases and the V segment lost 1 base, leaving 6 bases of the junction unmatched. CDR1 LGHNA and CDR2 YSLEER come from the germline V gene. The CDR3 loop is CASSQVETGTYGYTF. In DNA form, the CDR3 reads TGCGCCAGCAGCCAAGTTGAGACAGGGACCTATGGCTACACCTTC.

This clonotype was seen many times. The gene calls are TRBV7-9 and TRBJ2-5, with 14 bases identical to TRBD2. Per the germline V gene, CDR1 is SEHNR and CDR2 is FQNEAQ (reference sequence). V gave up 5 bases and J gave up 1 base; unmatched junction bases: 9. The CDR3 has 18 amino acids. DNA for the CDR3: TGTGCCAGCAGCCCAGGACTAGCGGGGGGCTATACCCAAGAGACCCAGTACTTC. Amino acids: CASSPGLAGGYTQETQYF.

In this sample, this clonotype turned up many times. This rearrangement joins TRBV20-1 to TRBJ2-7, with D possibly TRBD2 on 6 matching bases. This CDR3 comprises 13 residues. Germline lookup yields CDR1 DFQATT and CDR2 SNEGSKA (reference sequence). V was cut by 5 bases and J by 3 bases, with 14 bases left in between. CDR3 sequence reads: CSAEKRVGYEQYF. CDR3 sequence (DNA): TGCAGTGCTGAGAAGCGGGTGGGCTACGAGCAGTACTTC.

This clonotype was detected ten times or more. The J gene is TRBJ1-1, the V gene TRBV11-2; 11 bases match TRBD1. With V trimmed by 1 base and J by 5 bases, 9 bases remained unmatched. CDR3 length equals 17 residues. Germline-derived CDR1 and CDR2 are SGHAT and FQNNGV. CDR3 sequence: CASSLVGGDRGETEAFF. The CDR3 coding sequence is TGTGCCAGCAGCTTAGTGGGGGGGGACAGGGGGGAGACTGAAGCTTTCTTT.

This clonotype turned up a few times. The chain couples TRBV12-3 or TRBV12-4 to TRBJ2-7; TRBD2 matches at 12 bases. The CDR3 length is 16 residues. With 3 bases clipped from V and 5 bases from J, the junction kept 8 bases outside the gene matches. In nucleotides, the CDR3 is TGTGCCAGCAGTTTTCTCCTAGCGGGAGGGCCCCACGAGCAGTACTTC. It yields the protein CASSFLLAGGPHEQYF.

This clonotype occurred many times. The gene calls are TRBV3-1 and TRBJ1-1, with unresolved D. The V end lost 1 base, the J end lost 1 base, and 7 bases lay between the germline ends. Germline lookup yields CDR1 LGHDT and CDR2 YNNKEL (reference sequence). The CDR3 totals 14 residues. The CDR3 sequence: CASSQAQTNTEAFF. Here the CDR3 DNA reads TGTGCCAGCAGCCAAGCCCAGACGAACACTGAAGCTTTCTTT.

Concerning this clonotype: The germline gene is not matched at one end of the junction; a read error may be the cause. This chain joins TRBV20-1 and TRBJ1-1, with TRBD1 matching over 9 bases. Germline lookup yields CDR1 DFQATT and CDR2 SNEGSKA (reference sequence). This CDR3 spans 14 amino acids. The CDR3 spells CNALQGARSTEAFF. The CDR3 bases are TGCAATGCTTTACAGGGGGCGAGGAGCACTGAAGCTTTCTTT.

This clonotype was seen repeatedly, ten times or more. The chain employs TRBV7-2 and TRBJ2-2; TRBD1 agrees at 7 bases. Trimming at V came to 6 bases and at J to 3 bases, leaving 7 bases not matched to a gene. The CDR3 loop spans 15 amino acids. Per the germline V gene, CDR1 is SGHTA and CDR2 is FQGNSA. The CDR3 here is CASSRDSLYTGELFF. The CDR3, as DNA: TGTGCCAGCAGTCGGGACAGCCTCTACACCGGGGAGCTGTTTTTT. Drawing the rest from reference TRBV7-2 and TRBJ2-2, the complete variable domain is GAGVSQSPSNKVTEKGKDVELRCDPISGHTALYWYRQSLGQGLEFLIYFQGNSAPDKSGLPSDRFSAERTGGSVSTLTIQRTQQEDSAVYLCASSRDSLYTGELFFGEGSRLTVL.

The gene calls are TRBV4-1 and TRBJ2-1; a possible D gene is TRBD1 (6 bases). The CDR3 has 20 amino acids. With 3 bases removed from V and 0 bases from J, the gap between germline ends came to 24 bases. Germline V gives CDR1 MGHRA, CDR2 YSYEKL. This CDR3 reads CASSHSAGEQPQSSYNEQFF. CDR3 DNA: TGCGCCAGCAGCCACTCGGCAGGGGAACAGCCCCAAAGCTCCTACAATGAGCAGTTCTTC.

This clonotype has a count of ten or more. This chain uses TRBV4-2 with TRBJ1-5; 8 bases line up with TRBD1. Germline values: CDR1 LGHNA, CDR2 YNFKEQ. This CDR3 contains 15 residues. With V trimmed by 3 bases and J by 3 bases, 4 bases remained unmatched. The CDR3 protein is CASSQGQENNQPQHF. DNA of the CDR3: TGTGCCAGCAGCCAGGGACAGGAAAACAATCAGCCCCAGCATTTT.

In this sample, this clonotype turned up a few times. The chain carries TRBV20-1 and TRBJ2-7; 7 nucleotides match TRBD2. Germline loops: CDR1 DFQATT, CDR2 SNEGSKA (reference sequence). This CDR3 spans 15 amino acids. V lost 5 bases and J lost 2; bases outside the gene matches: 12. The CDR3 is CSAPQVGGPPYEQYF. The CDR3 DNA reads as TGCAGTGCTCCCCAGGTGGGAGGGCCCCCCTACGAGCAGTACTTC.

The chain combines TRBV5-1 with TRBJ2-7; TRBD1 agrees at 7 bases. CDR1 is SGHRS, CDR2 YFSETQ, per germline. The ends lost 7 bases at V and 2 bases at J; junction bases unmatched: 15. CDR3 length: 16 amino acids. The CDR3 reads CASSLKHPGTAYEQYF. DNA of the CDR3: TGCGCCAGCTCGCTAAAACATCCCGGGACAGCCTACGAGCAGTACTTC. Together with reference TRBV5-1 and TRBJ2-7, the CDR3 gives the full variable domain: KAGVTQTPRYLIKTRGQQVTLSCSPISGHRSVSWYQQTPGQGLQFLFEYFSETQRNKGNFPGRFSGRQFSNSRSEMNVSTLELGDSALYLCASSLKHPGTAYEQYFGPGTRLTVT.

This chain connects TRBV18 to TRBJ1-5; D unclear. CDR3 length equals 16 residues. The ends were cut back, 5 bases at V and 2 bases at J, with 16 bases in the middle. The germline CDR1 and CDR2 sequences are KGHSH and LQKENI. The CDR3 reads CASSRVYGVGNQPQHF. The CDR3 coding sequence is TGTGCCAGCTCAAGAGTTTACGGGGTTGGCAATCAGCCCCAGCATTTT. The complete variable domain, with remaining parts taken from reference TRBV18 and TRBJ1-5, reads NAGVMQNPRHLVRRRGQEARLRCSPMKGHSHVYWYRQLPEEGLKFMVYLQKENIIDESGMPKERFSAEFPKEGPSILRIQQVVRGDSAAYFCASSRVYGVGNQPQHFGDGTRLSIL.

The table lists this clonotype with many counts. The CDR3 DNA follows: TGTGCCAGCAGTCCACCCGGGACTAGCTTTGCAGATACGCAGTATTTT. Amino acids: CASSPPGTSFADTQYF. This sequence joins TRBV27 and TRBJ2-3; TRBD2 matches 9 bases. Unmatched junction bases numbered 10, after V lost 5 bases and J lost 4 bases. The CDR3 loop spans 16 amino acids. CDR1 and CDR2 from the germline V gene are MNHEY and SMNVEV (reference sequence).